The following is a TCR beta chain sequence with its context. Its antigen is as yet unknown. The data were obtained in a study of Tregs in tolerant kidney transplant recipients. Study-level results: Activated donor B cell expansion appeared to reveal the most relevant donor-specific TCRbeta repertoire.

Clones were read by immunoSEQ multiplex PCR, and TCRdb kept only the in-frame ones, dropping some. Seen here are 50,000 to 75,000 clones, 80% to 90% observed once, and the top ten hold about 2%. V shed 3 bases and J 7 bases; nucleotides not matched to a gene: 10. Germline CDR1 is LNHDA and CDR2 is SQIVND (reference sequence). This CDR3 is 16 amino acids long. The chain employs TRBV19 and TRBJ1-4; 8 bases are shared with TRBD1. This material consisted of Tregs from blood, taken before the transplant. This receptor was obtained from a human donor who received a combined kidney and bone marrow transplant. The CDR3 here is CASSIGRQGPFEKLFF. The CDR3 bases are TGTGCCAGTAGTATTGGTCGACAGGGGCCTTTTGAAAAACTGTTTTTT.